This TCR beta chain was captured by sequencing in a study of shared clonotypes between healthy human individuals. TCRdb keeps only in-frame clones here, not all; method: immunoSEQ multiplex PCR. The sample lists hundreds of thousands of clones; roughly 72% were seen once. The CDR3 is 17 residues long. V was pared by 2 bases and J by 2 bases, with 18 bases between. The germline V gene has CDR1 KGHSH and CDR2 LQKENI. The receptor comes from a woman aged 40 to 55 in good health. Some clones in this sample may be carry-over from other donors' samples. V is TRBV18 and J is TRBJ1-2; D possibly corresponds to TRBD1 (5 bases). Sequenced input: PBMCs. CDR3 loop: CASSPIAVGWGNYGYTF. The CDR3 DNA is TGTGCCAGCTCACCAATCGCTGTTGGGTGGGGCAACTATGGCTACACCTTC.